This TCR beta chain was retrieved from a study of blood T cell repertoires in COVID-19. Method: immunoSEQ multiplex PCR; TCRdb's copy keeps in-frame clones and lacks some. The repertoire has about 240,000 clones, around nine tenths of them found once; the top ten carry over 4%. The CDR3 loop spans 14 amino acids. V shed 5 bases and J shed 2 bases, with 13 bases lying between them. The germline V gene has CDR1 MDHEN and CDR2 SYDVKM. This TCR was sampled from a woman aged 25 to 45 who had recovered from COVID-19. The genes are TRBV28 and TRBJ2-7; D gene ambiguous. Sequenced input: PBMCs or T cells enriched from blood (not recorded which). In DNA, the CDR3 is TGTGCCAGCAGTCCCACGGCGGTACCCTACGAGCAGTACTTC. It is translated as CASSPTAVPYEQYF.